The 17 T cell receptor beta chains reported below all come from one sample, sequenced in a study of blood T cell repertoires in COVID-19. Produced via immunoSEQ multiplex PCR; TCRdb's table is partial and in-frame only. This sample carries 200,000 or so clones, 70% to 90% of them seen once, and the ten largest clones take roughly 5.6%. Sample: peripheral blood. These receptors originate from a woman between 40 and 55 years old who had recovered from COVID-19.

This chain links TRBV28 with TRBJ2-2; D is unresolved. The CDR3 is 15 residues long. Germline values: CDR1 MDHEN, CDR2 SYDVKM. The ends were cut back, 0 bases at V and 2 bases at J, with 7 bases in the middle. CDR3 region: CASSLWAFNTGELFF. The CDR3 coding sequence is TGTGCCAGCAGTTTATGGGCCTTTAACACCGGGGAGCTGTTTTTT.

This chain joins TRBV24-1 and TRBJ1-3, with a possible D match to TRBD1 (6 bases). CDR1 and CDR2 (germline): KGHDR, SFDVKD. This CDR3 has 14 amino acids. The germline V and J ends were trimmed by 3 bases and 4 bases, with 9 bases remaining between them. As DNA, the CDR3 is TGTGCCACCAGTGATACAGGGTCAGGAAACACCATATATTTT. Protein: CATSDTGSGNTIYF.

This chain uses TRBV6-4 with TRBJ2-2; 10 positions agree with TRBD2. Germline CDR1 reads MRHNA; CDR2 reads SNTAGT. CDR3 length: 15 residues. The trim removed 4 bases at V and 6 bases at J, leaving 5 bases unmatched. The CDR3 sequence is CASSARSGRAGELFF. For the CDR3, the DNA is TGTGCCAGCAGTGCGAGAAGCGGGAGGGCCGGGGAGCTGTTTTTT.

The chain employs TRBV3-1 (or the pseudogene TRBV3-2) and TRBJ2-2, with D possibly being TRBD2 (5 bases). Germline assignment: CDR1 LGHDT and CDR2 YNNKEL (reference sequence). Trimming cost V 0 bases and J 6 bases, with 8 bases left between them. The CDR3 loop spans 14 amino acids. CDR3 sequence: CASSQEGAAGELFF. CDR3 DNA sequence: TGTGCCAGCAGCCAAGAGGGAGCGGCCGGGGAGCTGTTTTTT.

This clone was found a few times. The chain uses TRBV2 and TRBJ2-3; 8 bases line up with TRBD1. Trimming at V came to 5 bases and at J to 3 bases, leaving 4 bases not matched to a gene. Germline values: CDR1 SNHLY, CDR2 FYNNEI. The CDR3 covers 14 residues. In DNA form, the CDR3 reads TGTGCCAGCAGTAGGGACAGGCGGACAGATACGCAGTATTTT. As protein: CASSRDRRTDTQYF. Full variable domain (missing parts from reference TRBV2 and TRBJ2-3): EPEVTQTPSHQVTQMGQEVILRCVPISNHLYFYWYRQILGQKVEFLVSFYNNEISEKSEIFDDQFSVERPDGSNFTLKIRSTKLEDSAMYFCASSRDRRTDTQYFGPGTRLTVL.

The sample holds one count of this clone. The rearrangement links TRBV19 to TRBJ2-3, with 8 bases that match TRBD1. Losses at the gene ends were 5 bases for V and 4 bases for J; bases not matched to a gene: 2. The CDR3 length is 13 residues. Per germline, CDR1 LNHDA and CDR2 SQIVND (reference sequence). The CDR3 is CASSGQGPDTQYF. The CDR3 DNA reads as TGTGCCAGTAGTGGACAGGGACCAGATACGCAGTATTTT.

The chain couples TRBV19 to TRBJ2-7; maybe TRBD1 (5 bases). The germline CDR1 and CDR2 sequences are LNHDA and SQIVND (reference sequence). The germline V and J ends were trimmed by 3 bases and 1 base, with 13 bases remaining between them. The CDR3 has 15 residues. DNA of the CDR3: TGTGCCAGTAGTATTCATGGGGCGCGATCCTACGAGCAGTACTTC. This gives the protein CASSIHGARSYEQYF.

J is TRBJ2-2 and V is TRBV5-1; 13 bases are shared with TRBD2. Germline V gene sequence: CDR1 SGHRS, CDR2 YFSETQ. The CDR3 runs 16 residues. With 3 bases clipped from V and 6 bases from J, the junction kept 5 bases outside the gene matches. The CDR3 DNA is TGCGCCAGCAGCTGGCGGACTAGCGGGAGTTCCGGGGAGCTGTTTTTT. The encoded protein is CASSWRTSGSSGELFF.

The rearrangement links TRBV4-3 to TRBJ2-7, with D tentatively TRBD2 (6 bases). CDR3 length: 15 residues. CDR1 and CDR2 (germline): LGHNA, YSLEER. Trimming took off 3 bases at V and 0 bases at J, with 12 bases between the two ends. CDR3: CASSQSGTPSYEQYF. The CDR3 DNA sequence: TGCGCCAGCAGCCAGTCCGGGACTCCCTCCTACGAGCAGTACTTC.

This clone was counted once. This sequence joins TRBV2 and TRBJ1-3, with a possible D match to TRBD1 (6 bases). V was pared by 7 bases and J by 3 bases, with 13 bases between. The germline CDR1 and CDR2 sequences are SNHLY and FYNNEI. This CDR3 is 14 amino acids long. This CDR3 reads CASTTGHLGNTIYF. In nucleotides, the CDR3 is TGTGCCAGCACCACGGGACACCTTGGAAACACCATATATTTT.

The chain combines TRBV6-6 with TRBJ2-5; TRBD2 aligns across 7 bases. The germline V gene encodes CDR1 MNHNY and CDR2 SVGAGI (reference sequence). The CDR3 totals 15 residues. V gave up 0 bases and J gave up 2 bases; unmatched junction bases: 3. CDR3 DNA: TGTGCCAGCAGTTACTCAAGCGGGGATCAAGAGACCCAGTACTTC. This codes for CASSYSSGDQETQYF.

CDR3 protein: CASSLGPGQGTDTQYF. CDR3 bases: TGTGCCAGCAGCTTGGGACCGGGACAGGGGACAGATACGCAGTATTTT. This chain uses TRBV5-5 with TRBJ2-3; TRBD1 matches 10 bases. The germline gives CDR1 SGHKS, CDR2 YYEKEE (reference sequence). The CDR3 loop spans 16 amino acids. V was pared by 0 bases and J by 3 bases, with 4 bases of the junction left unmatched.

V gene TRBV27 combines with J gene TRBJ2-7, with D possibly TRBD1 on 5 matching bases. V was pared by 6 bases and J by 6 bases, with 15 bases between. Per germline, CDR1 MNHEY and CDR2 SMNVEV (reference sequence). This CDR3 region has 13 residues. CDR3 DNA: TGTGCCAGCAGCCCGAAGGGGTTAATCGAGCAGTACTTC. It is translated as CASSPKGLIEQYF.

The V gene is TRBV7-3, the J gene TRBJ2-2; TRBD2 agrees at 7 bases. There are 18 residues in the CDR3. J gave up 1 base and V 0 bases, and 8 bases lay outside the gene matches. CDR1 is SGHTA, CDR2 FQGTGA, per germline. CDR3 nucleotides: TGTGCCAGCAGCTTAACGGGTCCGGGACTACTGAACACCGGGGAGCTGTTTTTT. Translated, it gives CASSLTGPGLLNTGELFF.

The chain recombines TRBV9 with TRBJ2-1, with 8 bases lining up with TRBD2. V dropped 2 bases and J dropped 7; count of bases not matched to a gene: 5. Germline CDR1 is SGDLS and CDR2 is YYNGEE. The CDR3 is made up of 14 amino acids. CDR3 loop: CASSVGSGTNEQFF. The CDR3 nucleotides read TGTGCCAGCAGCGTTGGTAGCGGGACGAATGAGCAGTTCTTC.

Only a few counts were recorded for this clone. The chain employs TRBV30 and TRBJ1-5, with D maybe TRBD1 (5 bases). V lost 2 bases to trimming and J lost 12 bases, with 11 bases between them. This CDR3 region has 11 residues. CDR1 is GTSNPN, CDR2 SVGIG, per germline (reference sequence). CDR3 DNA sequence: TGTGCCTGGAGTAGGGAGGGACTCCAGCATTTT. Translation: CAWSREGLQHF.

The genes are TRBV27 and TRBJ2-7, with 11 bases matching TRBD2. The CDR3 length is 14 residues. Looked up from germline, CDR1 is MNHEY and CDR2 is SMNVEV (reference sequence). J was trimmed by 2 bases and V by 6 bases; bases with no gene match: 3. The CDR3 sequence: CASSLAGGTYEQYF. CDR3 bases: TGTGCCAGCAGCCTAGCGGGAGGAACCTACGAGCAGTACTTC.